A single sample gave rise to the 3 T cell receptor beta chains below, sequenced in a study of CD8+ T cells in alopecia areata. RNA was isolated and reverse transcribed to cDNA, the sequencing template. Here immunoSEQ multiplex PCR was the method, and the copy in TCRdb shows in-frame clones only, minus some. The sample includes 50,000 to 70,000 clones, around 44% of them seen just once. The sequenced material came from NKG2D-low CD8+ T cells sorted from blood. The receptor set was obtained from a human donor with alopecia areata.

This chain connects TRBV30 to TRBJ2-1; D not resolved. This CDR3 is 15 amino acids long. Trimming pared 0 bases from V and 9 bases from J, leaving 18 bases between. Germline V gene data show CDR1 as GTSNPN and CDR2 as SVGIG (reference sequence). The CDR3 bases are TGTGCCTGGAGTGTACGTGTAAGGGAACAACTTGAGCAGTTCTTC. This codes for CAWSVRVREQLEQFF.

V and J are TRBV11-2 and TRBJ2-7, with no clear D. CDR1 and CDR2 (germline): SGHAT, FQNNGV. V was shortened by 1 base and J by 4 bases, with 8 bases between the two germline ends. CDR3 length: 13 amino acids. The CDR3, as DNA: TGTGCCAGCAGCTTAGCTCCATCGTACGAGCAGTACTTC. It codes for CASSLAPSYEQYF.

The genes are TRBV7-2 and TRBJ2-7, with D tentatively TRBD1 (5 bases). This CDR3 has 16 amino acids. CDR1 and CDR2 from the germline V gene are SGHTA and FQGNSA. V lost 5 bases and J 3 bases, leaving 20 bases between the germline ends. The CDR3 reads CASSPTVGPLSYEQYF. DNA for the CDR3: TGTGCCAGCAGCCCCACGGTGGGGCCCTTGAGCTACGAGCAGTACTTC.